Listed here are 19 T cell receptor beta chains from one sample, sequenced in a study of T cell responses to AZD1222 COVID-19 vaccine. The protocol was immunoSEQ multiplex PCR, while the TCRdb copy is restricted to in-frame clones and leaves out a portion. This table holds roughly 110,000 clones, approximately 93% found once. The sequencing used peripheral blood, collected on day 0 of AZD1222 vaccination. The source is an adult in good health.

V usage is TRBV18 and J usage is TRBJ1-1; no reliable D call. The CDR3 has 13 residues. CDR1 and CDR2 (germline): KGHSH, LQKENI. Trimming stripped 0 bases from V and 5 bases from J, with 7 bases between. CDR3 region: CASSPPVQTEAFF. The CDR3 nucleotides are TGTGCCAGCTCACCACCGGTACAAACTGAAGCTTTCTTT. Together with reference TRBV18 and TRBJ1-1, the CDR3 gives the full variable domain: NAGVMQNPRHLVRRRGQEARLRCSPMKGHSHVYWYRQLPEEGLKFMVYLQKENIIDESGMPKERFSAEFPKEGPSILRIQQVVRGDSAAYFCASSPPVQTEAFFGQGTRLTVV.

This chain links TRBV3-1 (or the pseudogene TRBV3-2) with TRBJ1-2, with D possibly TRBD1 on 5 matching bases. CDR3 length: 15 residues. Germline assignment: CDR1 LGHDT and CDR2 YNNKEL (reference sequence). Trimming took off 0 bases at V and 1 base at J, with 9 bases between the two ends. CDR3 loop: CASSQEGTGNYGYTF. The CDR3 region has the DNA TGTGCCAGCAGCCAAGAGGGGACGGGTAACTATGGCTACACCTTC.

The rearrangement joins TRBV5-8 to TRBJ1-4; 7 nucleotides align to TRBD1. V dropped 4 bases and J dropped 1; count of bases not matched to a gene: 16. This CDR3 has 19 amino acids. Germline V gene data show CDR1 as SGHTS and CDR2 as YDEGEE. CDR3 sequence reads: CASSGRQGRVFGTNEKLFF. CDR3 bases: TGTGCCAGCAGCGGAAGACAGGGACGGGTTTTCGGAACTAATGAAAAACTGTTTTTT.

The chain has TRBV5-6 and TRBJ2-7; D gene uncertain. Per germline, CDR1 SGHDT and CDR2 YYEEEE. CDR3 length equals 14 residues. With 4 bases removed from V and 1 base from J, the gap between germline ends came to 12 bases. Written as DNA, the CDR3 is TGTGCCAGCAGCCCTGGGGTGGGGTCCTACGAGCAGTACTTC. This gives the protein CASSPGVGSYEQYF.

The gene calls are TRBV6-2 or TRBV6-3 and TRBJ1-5; TRBD1 is a possible D gene (5 bases). V shed 2 bases and J shed 4 bases, with 12 bases lying between them. Germline CDR1 is MNHEY and CDR2 is SVGEGT. The CDR3 consists of 15 residues. CDR3 in DNA: TGTGCCAGCAGTTACCTTGACAGCCAGAATCAGCCCCAGCATTTT. Translating gives CASSYLDSQNQPQHF.

The CDR3 DNA follows: TGTGCCACCAGTGCGGGGGAGCTGTTTTTT. Translated, it gives CATSAGELFF. This chain uses TRBV24-1 with TRBJ2-2; no clear D. Looked up from germline, CDR1 is KGHDR and CDR2 is SFDVKD. Between the trimmed V and J ends, which lost 5 bases and 8 bases, there was a span of 2 bases. This CDR3 has 10 amino acids.

This sequence joins TRBV2 and TRBJ2-1, with 9 positions matching TRBD1. CDR3 size: 15 residues. Unmatched junction bases numbered 11, after V lost 5 bases and J lost 9 bases. The germline V gene encodes CDR1 SNHLY and CDR2 FYNNEI. The CDR3 DNA reads TGTGCCAGCAGTCCTCCGGGACAGGGTATAGGTGAGCAGTTCTTC. This sequence encodes CASSPPGQGIGEQFF.

This chain uses TRBV9 with TRBJ1-1, with D tentatively TRBD1 (5 bases). The CDR3 is made up of 13 amino acids. Trimming took 7 bases from V and 4 from J, leaving 14 bases between them. Germline loops: CDR1 SGDLS, CDR2 YYNGEE. The CDR3 loop reads CASGSRVGTEAFF. The DNA of the CDR3 is TGTGCCAGCGGTTCCAGGGTAGGCACTGAAGCTTTCTTT. Variable domain in full (rest from reference TRBV9 and TRBJ1-1): DSGVTQTPKHLITATGQRVTLRCSPRSGDLSVYWYQQSLDQGLQFLIQYYNGEERAKGNILERFSAQQFPDLHSELNLSSLELGDSALYFCASGSRVGTEAFFGQGTRLTVV.

The chain recombines TRBV5-8 with TRBJ2-3; maybe TRBD1 (6 bases). This CDR3 contains 17 residues. V lost 0 bases, J lost 0 bases, and 14 bases lay in between. Germline loops: CDR1 SGHTS, CDR2 YDEGEE. This CDR3 reads CASSLAGRGTSTDTQYF. The CDR3 DNA reads TGTGCCAGCAGCTTGGCAGGCAGGGGAACTAGCACAGATACGCAGTATTTT.

CDR3 bases: TGCGCCAGCAGCCCCGGTTCCGGCGGGTTAACTGAAGCTTTCTTT. This codes for CASSPGSGGLTEAFF. V usage is TRBV4-3 and J usage is TRBJ1-1, with D uncertain. The germline gives CDR1 LGHNA, CDR2 YSLEER. V lost 4 bases and J lost 5, with 17 bases in between. This CDR3 contains 15 residues.

The chain recombines TRBV4-1 with TRBJ1-2; tentative D call: TRBD1 (5 bases). V shed 0 bases and J shed 8 bases, with 19 bases lying between them. CDR3 length: 16 amino acids. From germline, CDR1 is MGHRA and CDR2 YSYEKL. The CDR3 protein is CASSQDRFGAARGYTF. CDR3 bases: TGCGCCAGCAGCCAAGATCGGTTTGGGGCAGCGCGGGGCTACACCTTC.

The gene calls are TRBV5-5 and TRBJ2-2; 7 bases agree with TRBD2. Germline CDR1 SGHKS, CDR2 YYEKEE (reference sequence). V shed 5 bases, J shed 2 bases, and the junction held 15 bases outside the gene matches. CDR3 length: 18 amino acids. The CDR3 DNA reads TGTGCCAGCAGGGACTGGGAGGGCTCCCTACTTAACACCGGGGAGCTGTTTTTT. It yields the protein CASRDWEGSLLNTGELFF.

This clone was counted between two and nine times. The rearrangement uses TRBV27 and TRBJ1-5, with D unresolved. V lost 3 bases and J 0 bases, leaving 9 bases between the germline ends. CDR1 is MNHEY and CDR2 is SMNVEV in the germline V gene (reference sequence). The CDR3 spans 15 residues. The CDR3: CASSLRGYSNQPQHF. The DNA of the CDR3 is TGTGCCAGCAGTTTGCGGGGATATAGCAATCAGCCCCAGCATTTT.

The rearrangement uses TRBV10-3 and TRBJ2-5; the D gene is possibly TRBD2 (5 bases). The germline V and J ends were trimmed by 2 bases and 5 bases, with 9 bases remaining between them. From germline, CDR1 is ENHRY and CDR2 SYGVKD. This CDR3 is built from 13 residues. DNA for the CDR3: TGTGCCATCAGTGAGGAGTCGGGGGAGACCCAGTACTTC. This encodes CAISEESGETQYF.

The chain is built from TRBV4-1 and TRBJ1-4, with TRBD1 as a possible D gene (6 bases). CDR3 size: 15 residues. V was cut by 0 bases and J by 8 bases, with 13 bases left in between. The germline V gene encodes CDR1 MGHRA and CDR2 YSYEKL. In DNA form, the CDR3 reads TGCGCCAGCAGCCAAGATCGGGAGGGGGGAGAAAAACTGTTTTTT. Translating it yields CASSQDREGGEKLFF.

The rearrangement joins TRBV9 to TRBJ1-2; TRBD1 agrees at 10 bases. Unmatched junction bases numbered 3, after V lost 0 bases and J lost 7 bases. This CDR3 is 14 amino acids long. Germline CDR1 SGDLS, CDR2 YYNGEE. CDR3 sequence (DNA): TGTGCCAGCAGCGTAGCTGACAGGGGGCCTGGCTACACCTTC. Encoded protein: CASSVADRGPGYTF.

This chain connects TRBV7-3 to TRBJ2-3, with 9 nucleotides matching TRBD2. V trimming: 4 bases; J trimming: 6 bases; junction bases outside the gene matches: 8. Germline CDR1 and CDR2: SGHTA and FQGTGA. The CDR3 extends over 15 amino acids. The CDR3 coding sequence is TGTGCCAGCAGCTCGGAAGCGGGGGGATCGGATACGCAGTATTTT. It codes for CASSSEAGGSDTQYF.

The J gene is TRBJ1-6, the V gene TRBV29-1; possibly TRBD1 for D (6 bases). Germline V gene data show CDR1 as SQVTM and CDR2 as ANQGSEA. This CDR3 has 18 amino acids. The CDR3 nucleotides are TGCAACGGACAGATGGAGCATCTTGAGGGGGTCAATAATTCACCCCTCCACTTT. This encodes CNGQMEHLEGVNNSPLHF.

The J gene is TRBJ2-1, the V gene TRBV4-1, with 15 positions matching TRBD2. With V trimmed by 3 bases and J by 7 bases, 4 bases remained unmatched. The germline V gene encodes CDR1 MGHRA and CDR2 YSYEKL. The length of the CDR3 is 16 residues. Written as DNA, the CDR3 is TGCGCCAGCAGCCACCCCGGACTAGCGGGGGGGAATGAGCAGTTCTTC. Amino acids: CASSHPGLAGGNEQFF.